These 15 T cell receptor beta chains were all obtained from the same sample, sequenced in a study of monozygotic twins with cystic fibrosis. The assay was immunoSEQ multiplex PCR, and TCRdb's table has in-frame clones only and misses some. The sample records 8,500 to 14,000 clones, roughly 96% being singletons. Sequencing input: blood. The receptors derive from a boy aged 5-17 years with cystic fibrosis.

The J gene is TRBJ2-1, the V gene TRBV9; perhaps TRBD2 as D (7 bases). Trimming cost V 4 bases and J 10 bases, with 15 bases left between them. Germline assignment: CDR1 SGDLS and CDR2 YYNGEE. The CDR3 sequence is 13 residues long. CDR3 DNA sequence: TGTGCCAGCAGCCCTCGAGGGGGGGAAGAGCAGTTCTTC. Translation: CASSPRGGEEQFF.

This chain uses TRBV7-2 with TRBJ2-3; 9 nucleotides line up with TRBD2. In germline, CDR1 is SGHTA, CDR2 FQGNSA. With V trimmed by 0 bases and J by 7 bases, 8 bases remained unmatched. The CDR3 runs 16 residues. CDR3 residues: CASSLAQSGRWNTQYF. The CDR3 bases are TGTGCCAGCAGCTTAGCGCAAAGCGGGAGGTGGAATACGCAGTATTTT. Full variable domain (rest looked up from reference TRBV7-2 and TRBJ2-3): GAGVSQSPSNKVTEKGKDVELRCDPISGHTALYWYRQSLGQGLEFLIYFQGNSAPDKSGLPSDRFSAERTGGSVSTLTIQRTQQEDSAVYLCASSLAQSGRWNTQYFGPGTRLTVL.

In DNA, the CDR3 is TGTGCCTGGAGTGTGGGGCAGGTCGAGCAGTACTTC. This gives the protein CAWSVGQVEQYF. The gene calls are TRBV30 and TRBJ2-5, with D possibly TRBD1 on 5 matching bases. With the DNA end fitting TRBJ2-7 better, the J assignment may be wrong. The CDR3 consists of 12 residues. Germline-derived CDR1 and CDR2 are GTSNPN and SVGIG (reference sequence).

The rearrangement joins TRBV6-1 to TRBJ1-2, with D tentatively TRBD1 (5 bases). Germline assignment: CDR1 MNHNS and CDR2 SASEGT. CDR3 length: 16 residues. Trimming stripped 2 bases from V and 7 bases from J, with 20 bases between. CDR3 DNA sequence: TGTGCCAGCAGTGAACTCGGACACCCTCAGCGGGGTGGCTACACCTTC. Encoded protein: CASSELGHPQRGGYTF.

This chain uses TRBV27 with TRBJ1-2, with D unclear. CDR3 length: 18 residues. V was trimmed by 2 bases and J by 8 bases, leaving 27 bases between them. CDR1 and CDR2 from the germline V gene are MNHEY and SMNVEV (reference sequence). Written as DNA, the CDR3 is TGTGCCAGCAGTTTAAGGCGGGGAGGTGTGGGAACCTCGAGGGGCTACACCTTC. Residues: CASSLRRGGVGTSRGYTF.

The chain carries TRBV4-1 and TRBJ2-6; D unclear. The CDR3 extends over 17 amino acids. The germline V gene encodes CDR1 MGHRA and CDR2 YSYEKL. V lost 0 bases and J 2 bases, leaving 11 bases between the germline ends. CDR3 DNA: TGCGCCAGCAGCCAAGAATTGTCCCAGACTGGGGCCAACGTCCTGACTTTC. Amino acids: CASSQELSQTGANVLTF.

This clone was recorded once. The rearrangement links TRBV7-3 to TRBJ2-1; D might be TRBD1 or TRBD2, each matching 6 bases. Deletions cut 0 bases from V and 15 bases from J, with 15 bases between. Germline assignment: CDR1 SGHTA and CDR2 FQGTGA. This CDR3 spans 13 amino acids. The CDR3 reads CASSLTGGHVGFF. The CDR3 nucleotides read TGTGCCAGCAGCTTAACGGGGGGACATGTCGGGTTCTTC.

The V call is TRBV5-4, the J call TRBJ2-2; D gene unclear. Trimming shortened V by 5 bases and J by 6 bases, and 14 bases separated the two germline ends. The CDR3 runs 14 residues. CDR1 and CDR2 (germline): SGHNT, YYREEE (reference sequence). The CDR3 spells CASSSAHRSGELFF. In nucleotides, the CDR3 is TGTGCCAGCAGTTCGGCCCATAGGTCCGGGGAGCTGTTTTTT.

The V gene is TRBV29-1, the J gene TRBJ2-1; no clear D. Deletions cut 4 bases from V and 4 bases from J, with 5 bases between. CDR3 length: 11 amino acids. CDR1 and CDR2 from the germline V gene are SQVTM and ANQGSEA. In DNA form, the CDR3 reads TGCAGCGTTGTCGGATACAATGAGCAGTTCTTC. This codes for CSVVGYNEQFF.

The V call is TRBV6-1, the J call TRBJ2-1; D may be TRBD2 (5 bases). Germline CDR1 reads MNHNS; CDR2 reads SASEGT. V was trimmed by 1 base and J by 14 bases, leaving 12 bases between them. The CDR3 covers 12 residues. The CDR3 nucleotides read TGTGCCAGCAGTGAAGTAATGGAGGTTGAGTTCTTC. It yields the protein CASSEVMEVEFF.

In its sample, this clone was seen once. The chain uses TRBV7-2 and TRBJ2-5, with D perhaps TRBD1 (5 bases). Germline-derived CDR1 and CDR2 are SGHTA and FQGNSA. The CDR3 consists of 15 residues. Between the trimmed V and J ends, which lost 1 base and 2 bases, there was a span of 11 bases. CDR3 in DNA: TGTGCCAGCAGCTTAGACAGGCGGCGGCAAGAGACCCAGTACTTC. Protein sequence: CASSLDRRRQETQYF.

The CDR3 loop reads CASSGQGRNEQYF. DNA of the CDR3: TGTGCCAGCAGCGGACAGGGAAGGAACGAGCAGTACTTC. The chain links TRBV27 to TRBJ2-7; TRBD1 aligns across 8 bases. The CDR3 runs 13 residues. V lost 6 bases and J lost 5; bases outside the gene matches: 6. CDR1 and CDR2 (germline): MNHEY, SMNVEV (reference sequence).

The V call is TRBV4-3, the J call TRBJ2-2, with 7 bases that match TRBD2. The CDR3 consists of 17 residues. After removal of 3 bases from V and 4 bases from J, the junction contained 11 bases not matched to a gene. From germline, CDR1 is LGHNA and CDR2 YSLEER. CDR3 nucleotide sequence: TGCGCCAGCAGCCATCCCGAACTAGCGAGGGGCACCGGGGAGCTGTTTTTT. Translation gives CASSHPELARGTGELFF.

This clone was seen more than once but under ten times. This chain joins TRBV5-1 and TRBJ2-7; D may be TRBD1 (6 bases). CDR1 SGHRS and CDR2 YFSETQ come from the germline V gene. The CDR3 consists of 14 residues. Deletions cut 0 bases from V and 6 bases from J, with 13 bases between. CDR3 nucleotides: TGCGCCAGCAGCTTGGAGACAGGCTGGATCGAGCAGTACTTC. It translates to CASSLETGWIEQYF.

This chain joins TRBV4-2 and TRBJ1-3; D gene unclear. Germline V gene lookup returns CDR1 LGHNA and CDR2 YNFKEQ. This CDR3 comprises 16 residues. The ends were cut back, 4 bases at V and 4 bases at J, with 17 bases in the middle. The CDR3 region is CASSPLAGSSGNTIYF. The CDR3 bases are TGTGCCAGCAGCCCGCTCGCAGGTTCATCCGGAAACACCATATATTTT.